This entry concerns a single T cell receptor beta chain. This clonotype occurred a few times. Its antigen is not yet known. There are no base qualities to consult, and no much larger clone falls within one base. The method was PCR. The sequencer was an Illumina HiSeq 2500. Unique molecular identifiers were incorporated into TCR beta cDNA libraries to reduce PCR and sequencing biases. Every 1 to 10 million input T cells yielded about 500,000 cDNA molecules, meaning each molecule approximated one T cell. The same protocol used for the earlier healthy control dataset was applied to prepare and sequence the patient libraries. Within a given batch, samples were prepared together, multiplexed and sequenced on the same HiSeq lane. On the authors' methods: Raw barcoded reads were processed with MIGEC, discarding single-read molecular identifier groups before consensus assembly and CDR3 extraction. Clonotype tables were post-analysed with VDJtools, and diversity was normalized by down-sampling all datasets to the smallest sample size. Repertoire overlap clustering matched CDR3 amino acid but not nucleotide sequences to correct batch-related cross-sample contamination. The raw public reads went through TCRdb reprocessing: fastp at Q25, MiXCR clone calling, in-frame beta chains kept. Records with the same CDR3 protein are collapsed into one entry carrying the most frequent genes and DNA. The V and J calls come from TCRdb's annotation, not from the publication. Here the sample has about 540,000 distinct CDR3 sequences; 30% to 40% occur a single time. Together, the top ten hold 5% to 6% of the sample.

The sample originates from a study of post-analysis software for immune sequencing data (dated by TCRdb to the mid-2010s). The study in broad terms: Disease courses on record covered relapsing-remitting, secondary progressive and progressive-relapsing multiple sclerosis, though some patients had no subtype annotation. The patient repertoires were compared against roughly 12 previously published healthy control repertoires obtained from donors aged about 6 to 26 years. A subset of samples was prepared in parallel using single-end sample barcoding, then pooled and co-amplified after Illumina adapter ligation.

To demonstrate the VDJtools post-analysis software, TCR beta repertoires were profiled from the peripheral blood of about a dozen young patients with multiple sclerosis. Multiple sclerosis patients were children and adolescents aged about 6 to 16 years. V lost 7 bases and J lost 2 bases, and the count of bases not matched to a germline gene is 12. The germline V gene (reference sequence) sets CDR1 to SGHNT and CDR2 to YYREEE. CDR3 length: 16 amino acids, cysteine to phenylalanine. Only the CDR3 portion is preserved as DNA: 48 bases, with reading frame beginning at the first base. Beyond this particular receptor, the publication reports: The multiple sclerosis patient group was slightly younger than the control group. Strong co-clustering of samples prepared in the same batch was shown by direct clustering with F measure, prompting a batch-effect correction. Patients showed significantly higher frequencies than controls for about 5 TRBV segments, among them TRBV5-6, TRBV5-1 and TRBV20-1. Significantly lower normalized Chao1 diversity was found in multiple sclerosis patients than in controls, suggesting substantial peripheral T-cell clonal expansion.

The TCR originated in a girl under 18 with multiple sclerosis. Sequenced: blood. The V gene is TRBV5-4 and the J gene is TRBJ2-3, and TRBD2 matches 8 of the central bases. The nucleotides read TGTGCCAGCGCCCTTGTGGCGGGGGGCCTCACAGATACGCAGTATTTT. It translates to CASALVAGGLTDTQYF.